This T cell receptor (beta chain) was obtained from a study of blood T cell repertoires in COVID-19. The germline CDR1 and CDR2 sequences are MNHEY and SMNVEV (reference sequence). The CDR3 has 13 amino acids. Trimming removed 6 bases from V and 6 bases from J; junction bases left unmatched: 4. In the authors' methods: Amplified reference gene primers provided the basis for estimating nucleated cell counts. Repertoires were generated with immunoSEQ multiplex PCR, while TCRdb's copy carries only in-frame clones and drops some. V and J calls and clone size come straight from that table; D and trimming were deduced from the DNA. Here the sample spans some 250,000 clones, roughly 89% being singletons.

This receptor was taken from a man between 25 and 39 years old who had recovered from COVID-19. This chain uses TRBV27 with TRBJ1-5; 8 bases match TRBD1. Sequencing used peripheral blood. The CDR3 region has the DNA TGTGCCAGCAGCCCCGACAGGGGTCAGCCCCAGCATTTT. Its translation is CASSPDRGQPQHF.